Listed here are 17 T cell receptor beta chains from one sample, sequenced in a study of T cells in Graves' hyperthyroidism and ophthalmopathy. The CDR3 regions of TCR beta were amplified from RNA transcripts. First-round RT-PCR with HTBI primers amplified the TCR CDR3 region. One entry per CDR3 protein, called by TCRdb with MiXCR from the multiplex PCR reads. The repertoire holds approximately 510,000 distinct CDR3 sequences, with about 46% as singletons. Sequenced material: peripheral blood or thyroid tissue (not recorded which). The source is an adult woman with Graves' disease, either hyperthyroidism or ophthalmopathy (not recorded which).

CDR3 nucleotide sequence: TGTGCCAGCAGCGTACCTGGGTCCTACGAGCAGTACTTC. This encodes CASSVPGSYEQYF. The V and J genes are TRBV11-2 and TRBJ2-7; unclear D gene. V was cut by 5 bases and J by 1 base, with 9 bases left in between. The CDR3 loop spans 13 amino acids. CDR1 is SGHAT and CDR2 is FQNNGV in the germline V gene.

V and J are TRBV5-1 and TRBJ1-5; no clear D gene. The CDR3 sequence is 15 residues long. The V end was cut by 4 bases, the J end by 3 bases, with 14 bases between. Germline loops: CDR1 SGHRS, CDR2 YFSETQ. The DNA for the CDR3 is TGCGCCAGCAGCACGTCAGGAGATTTCAATCAGCCCCAGCATTTT. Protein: CASSTSGDFNQPQHF.

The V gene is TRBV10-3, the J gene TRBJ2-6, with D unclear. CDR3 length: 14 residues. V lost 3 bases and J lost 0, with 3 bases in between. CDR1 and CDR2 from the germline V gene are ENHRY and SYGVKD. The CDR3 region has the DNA TGTGCCATCAGTGACCACTCTGGGGCCAACGTCCTGACTTTC. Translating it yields CAISDHSGANVLTF.

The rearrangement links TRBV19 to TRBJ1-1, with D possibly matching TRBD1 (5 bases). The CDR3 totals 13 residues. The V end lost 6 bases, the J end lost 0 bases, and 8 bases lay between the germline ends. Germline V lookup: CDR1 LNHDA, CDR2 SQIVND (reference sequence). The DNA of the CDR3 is TGTGCCAGTAGGGACACCCTGAACACTGAAGCTTTCTTT. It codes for CASRDTLNTEAFF.

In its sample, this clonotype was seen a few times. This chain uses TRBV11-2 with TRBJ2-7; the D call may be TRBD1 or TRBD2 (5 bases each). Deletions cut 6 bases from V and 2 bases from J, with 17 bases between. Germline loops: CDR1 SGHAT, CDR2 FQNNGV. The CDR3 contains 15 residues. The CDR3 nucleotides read TGTGCCAGCAGGAGCCGGGACGCGGGTGCCTACGAGCAGTACTTC. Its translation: CASRSRDAGAYEQYF.

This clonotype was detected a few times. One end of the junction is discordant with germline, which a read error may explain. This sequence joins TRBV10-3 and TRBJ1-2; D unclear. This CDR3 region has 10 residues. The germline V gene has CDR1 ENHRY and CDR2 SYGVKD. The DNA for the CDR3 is TGTGCCATCAGTGACGGAGAGTCACACTTC. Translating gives CAISDGESHF.

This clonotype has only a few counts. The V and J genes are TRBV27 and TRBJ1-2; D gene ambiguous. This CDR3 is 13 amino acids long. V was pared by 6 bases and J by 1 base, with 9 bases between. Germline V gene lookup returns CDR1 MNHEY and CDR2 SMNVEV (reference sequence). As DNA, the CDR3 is TGTGCCAGCAGCCCCGGGGATAACTATGGCTACACCTTC. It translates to CASSPGDNYGYTF.

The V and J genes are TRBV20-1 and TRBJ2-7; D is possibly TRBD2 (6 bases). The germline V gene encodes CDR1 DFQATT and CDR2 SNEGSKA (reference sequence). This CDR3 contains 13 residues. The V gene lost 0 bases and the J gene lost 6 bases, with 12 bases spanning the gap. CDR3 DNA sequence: TGCAGTGCTAGAGATCACGGGAGAACCGAGCAGTACTTC. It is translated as CSARDHGRTEQYF.

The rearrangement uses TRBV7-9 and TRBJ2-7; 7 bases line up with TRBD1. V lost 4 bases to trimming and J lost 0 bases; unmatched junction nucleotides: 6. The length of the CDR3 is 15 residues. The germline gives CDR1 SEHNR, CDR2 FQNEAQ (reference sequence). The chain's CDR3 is CASSYVRDSSYEQYF. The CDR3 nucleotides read TGTGCCAGCAGCTACGTCCGGGACAGCTCCTACGAGCAGTACTTC. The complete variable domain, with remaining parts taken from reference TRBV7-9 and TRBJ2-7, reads DTGVSQNPRHKITKRGQNVTFRCDPISEHNRLYWYRQTLGQGPEFLTYFQNEAQLEKSRLLSDRFSAERPKGSFSTLEIQRTEQGDSAMYLCASSYVRDSSYEQYFGPGTRLTVT.

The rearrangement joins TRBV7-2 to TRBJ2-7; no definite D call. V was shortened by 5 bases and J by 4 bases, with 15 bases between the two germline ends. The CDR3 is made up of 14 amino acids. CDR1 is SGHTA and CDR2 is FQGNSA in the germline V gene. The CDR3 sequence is CASSIDPQGYEQYF. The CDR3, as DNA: TGTGCCAGCAGCATAGACCCGCAAGGTTACGAGCAGTACTTC.

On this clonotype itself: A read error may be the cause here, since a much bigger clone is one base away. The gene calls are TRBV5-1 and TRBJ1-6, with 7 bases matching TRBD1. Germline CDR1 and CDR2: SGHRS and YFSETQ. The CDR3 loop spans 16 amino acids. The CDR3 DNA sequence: TGCGCCAACAGCTTGGACGAGGGGGCCCCCAATTCACCCCTCCACTTT. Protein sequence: CANSLDEGAPNSPLHF.

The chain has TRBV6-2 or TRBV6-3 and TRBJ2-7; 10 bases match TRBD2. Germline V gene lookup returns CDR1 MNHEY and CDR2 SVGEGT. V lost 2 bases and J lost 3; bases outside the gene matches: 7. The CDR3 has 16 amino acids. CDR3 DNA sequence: TGTGCCAGCAGTTACGAGCTAGCGGGAGACTTCTACGAGCAGTACTTC. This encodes CASSYELAGDFYEQYF.

The CDR3 loop reads CASSYAGARGETQHF. DNA for the CDR3: TGTGCCAGCAGCTATGCCGGGGCGCGGGGAGAGACCCAGCATTTT. V usage is TRBV7-2 and J usage is TRBJ1-5; D possibly corresponds to TRBD1 (5 bases). Per germline, CDR1 SGHTA and CDR2 FQGNSA. This CDR3 is 15 amino acids long. Trimming stripped 4 bases from V and 11 bases from J, with 21 bases between.

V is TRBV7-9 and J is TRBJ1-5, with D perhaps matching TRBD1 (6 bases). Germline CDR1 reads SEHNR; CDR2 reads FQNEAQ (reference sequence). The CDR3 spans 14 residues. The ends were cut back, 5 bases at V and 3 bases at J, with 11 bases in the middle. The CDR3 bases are TGTGCCAGCAGCAATAGGGACATCAATCAGCCCCAGCATTTT. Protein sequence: CASSNRDINQPQHF.

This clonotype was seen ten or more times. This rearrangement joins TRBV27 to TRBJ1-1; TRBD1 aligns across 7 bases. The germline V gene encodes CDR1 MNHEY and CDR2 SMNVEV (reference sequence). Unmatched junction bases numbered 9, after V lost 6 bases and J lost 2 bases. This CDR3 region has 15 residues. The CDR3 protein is CASRTLRGPNTEAFF. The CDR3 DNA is TGTGCCAGCAGAACACTTAGGGGGCCTAACACTGAAGCTTTCTTT.

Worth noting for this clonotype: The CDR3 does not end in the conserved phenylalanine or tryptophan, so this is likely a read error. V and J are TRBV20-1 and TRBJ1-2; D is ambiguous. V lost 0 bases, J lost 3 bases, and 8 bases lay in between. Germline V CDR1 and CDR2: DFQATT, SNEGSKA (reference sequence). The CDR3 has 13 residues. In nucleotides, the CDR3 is TGCAGTGCTAGAGATGGGAGTGACTATGGCTACACCCTC. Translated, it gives CSARDGSDYGYTL.

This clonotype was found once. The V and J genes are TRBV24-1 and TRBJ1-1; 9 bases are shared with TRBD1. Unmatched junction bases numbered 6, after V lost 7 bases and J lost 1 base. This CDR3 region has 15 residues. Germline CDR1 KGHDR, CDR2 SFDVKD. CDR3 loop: CATSVRQGGNTEAFF. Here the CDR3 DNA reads TGTGCCACCAGCGTTAGACAGGGGGGGAACACTGAAGCTTTCTTT.